The clone carrying this T cell receptor beta chain came up many times. What it recognizes is unknown. The data were taken from a study of beta chain features in type 1 diabetes. Overall study findings and caveats: At VDJ recombination sites, type 1 diabetes patients had fewer insertions and more deleted nucleotides.

Expressed TCRB transcripts were sequenced because the isolated RNA had all been reverse transcribed beforehand. Using immunoSEQ multiplex PCR, the repertoire was profiled, and TCRdb retains in-frame clones only, with some absent. This table has 150,000 or so clones, less than 9.5% appearing once. The CDR3 is made up of 11 amino acids. V lost 0 bases and J lost 11, with 7 bases in between. CDR1 ENHRY and CDR2 SYGVKD come from the germline V gene. The sequence was collected from a woman aged 18-35 years in good health. The rearrangement joins TRBV10-3 to TRBJ1-1; D uncertain. The sequenced sample was central memory CD4+ T cells from blood. The CDR3 nucleotides read TGTGCCATCAGTGAGTCGAATCGGGCTTTCTTT. Amino acids: CAISESNRAFF.